This T cell receptor beta chain was sequenced during a study of shared clonotypes between healthy human individuals. V was clipped by 4 bases and J by 2 bases, with 12 bases between them. The CDR3 has 15 residues. Germline lookup yields CDR1 SGHAT and CDR2 FQNNGV. The data were produced by immunoSEQ multiplex PCR, yet TCRdb's version contains in-frame clones alone and is incomplete. Counted here are about 1 million clones, about 75% occurring once; the ten biggest clones make up around 1.5%. This sequence joins TRBV11-2 and TRBJ2-4; the D is unclear. The sequencing input was memory CD4+ T cells sorted from blood. Subset: CD45RA-negative fraction. The receptor was derived from a young man in good health. CDR3 loop: CASSSYKGSKNIQYF. The CDR3 DNA reads as TGTGCCAGCAGCTCCTACAAAGGGTCCAAAAACATTCAGTACTTC.